The rows below give T cell receptor beta chains drawn from one sample of a study of control samples from healthy donors and cancer patients. This table comes from immunoSEQ multiplex PCR, and its TCRdb copy is limited to in-frame clones, with some not included. The table has about 100,000 clones, around four fifths seen once. The sequenced sample consisted of blood. These receptors were obtained from a man under 40 in good health. The CDR3 runs from the conserved cysteine through the conserved F or W. D genes are given only for firm matches. Expanded clones are given a class, and other clones once, few, many or no size at all.

15	TRBV24-1	TRBJ2-2	.	.	TGTGCCACCAGTGATCCCGGGACGAACACCGGGGAGCTGTTTTTT	CATSDPGTNTGELFF
14	TRBV3-1/TRBV3-2	TRBJ1-5	.	TRBD1	TGTGCCAGCAGCGTCGGGACAGGGAGCCAGCCCCAGCATTTT	CASSVGTGSQPQHF
16	TRBV5-1	TRBJ2-6	once	.	TGCGCCAGCAGCTTTCGACAGGACTCTGGGGCCAACGTCCTGACTTTC	CASSFRQDSGANVLTF
16	TRBV18	TRBJ2-5	.	TRBD2	TGTGCCAGCTCACCACCTTCTAGCGGGGGACGAGAGACCCAGTACTTC	CASSPPSSGGRETQYF
13	TRBV7-9	TRBJ2-4	.	TRBD1	TGTGCCAGCAGCTCCTACCGGGACAGGGATCAGTACTTC	CASSSYRDRDQYF
13	TRBV30	TRBJ1-1	.	.	TGTGCCTGGAGCTCCCTGCTGAACACTGAAGCTTTCTTT	CAWSSLLNTEAFF
13	TRBV6-5	TRBJ1-1	.	TRBD1	TGTGCCAGCAACAGACAGGGGAGACCTGAAGCTTTCTTT	CASNRQGRPEAFF
14	TRBV10-2	TRBJ2-1	.	.	TGCGCCAGCAGCTCAGACGGAGCGTCGCCCCGACAGTTCTTC	CASSSDGASPRQFF
14	TRBV5-4	TRBJ1-5	.	.	TGTGCCAGCAGCTTGTCAGGAATCGATCAGCCCCAGCATTTT	CASSLSGIDQPQHF
11	TRBV3-1/TRBV3-2	TRBJ1-4	.	.	TGTGCCAGCAGCCAAGGTGAAAAACTGTTTTTT	CASSQGEKLFF
14	TRBV7-8	TRBJ2-3	.	.	TGTGCCAGCAGCCGAATTAGGGGCACAGATACGCAGTATTTT	CASSRIRGTDTQYF
16	TRBV3-1/TRBV3-2	TRBJ2-3	.	.	TGTGCCAGCAGCAACAGGGGGGGCCTTGGCACAGATACGCAGTATTTT	CASSNRGGLGTDTQYF
16	TRBV28	TRBJ2-2	.	.	TGTGCCAGCAGTCTGCATACACAGGGATTCACCGGGGAGCTGTTTTTT	CASSLHTQGFTGELFF
14	TRBV5-1	TRBJ2-5	.	.	TGCGCCAGCAGCTTGGGGGGGACGGAAGAGACCCAGTACTTC	CASSLGGTEETQYF
15	TRBV6-1	TRBJ1-5	.	TRBD1	TGTGCCAGCAGTGAACCGACAGGGGGTGGAGGGCCCCAGCATTTT	CASSEPTGGGGPQHF
14	TRBV6-5	TRBJ2-1	.	TRBD2	TGTGCCAGCGACATAGCGGGGGGGCTGAATGAGCAGTTCTTC	CASDIAGGLNEQFF
11	TRBV30	TRBJ1-1	once	.	TGTGCCTGGACAGCAGACACTGAAGCTTTCTTT	CAWTADTEAFF
11	TRBV29-1	TRBJ1-2	.	TRBD1	TGCAGCGTCGTGACAGGGGGTGGCTACACCTTC	CSVVTGGGYTF
13	TRBV28	TRBJ1-2	few	.	TGTGCCAGCAGTCGCCCCGACCCTTCTCCCTACACCTTC	CASSRPDPSPYTF
11	TRBV25-1	TRBJ2-7	.	.	TGTGCCAGCAGCGTTACAGGGAAGCAGTACTTC	CASSVTGKQYF
13	TRBV5-1	TRBJ2-5	.	.	TGCGCCAGCAGCCCCAGGGGAGGGGAGACCCAGTACTTC	CASSPRGGETQYF
12	TRBV28	TRBJ2-1	.	.	TGTGCCAGCACCTTAGCCTTCAATGAGCAGTTCTTC	CASTLAFNEQFF
18	TRBV4-1	TRBJ1-5	.	.	TGCGCCAGCAGCCAAGTGGCCACTTCAGGGTATAGCAATCAGCCCCAGCATTTT	CASSQVATSGYSNQPQHF
14	TRBV11-2	TRBJ2-5	.	.	TGTGCCAGCAGCTTGGGACCGAACCAAGAGACCCAGTACTTC	CASSLGPNQETQYF
14	TRBV2	TRBJ1-5	.	.	TGTGCCAGCCAAGGGGTATATAGCAATCAGCCCCAGCATTTT	CASQGVYSNQPQHF
15	TRBV5-5	TRBJ2-5	.	TRBD1	TGTGCCAGCAGCTCCGGGACAGGGTCTCAAGAGACCCAGTACTTC	CASSSGTGSQETQYF
15	TRBV11-2	TRBJ2-2	few	.	TGTGCCAGCAGCCTCAGGGACATTCAAACCGGGGAGCTGTTTTTT	CASSLRDIQTGELFF
14	TRBV6-5	TRBJ1-4	few	.	TGTGCCAGCAGTCCCGGGCAGGGTCGAGAAAAACTGTTTTTT	CASSPGQGREKLFF
16	TRBV6-1	TRBJ2-7	.	.	TGTGCCAGCAGTGAAATGAGCTCGTGGGGCCCCTACGAGCAGTACTTC	CASSEMSSWGPYEQYF
14	TRBV18	TRBJ1-1	few	TRBD1	TGTGCCAGCCAACAAGGGACAGGGGGAGCTGAAGCTTTCTTT	CASQQGTGGAEAFF
13	TRBV5-1	TRBJ1-2	few	.	TGCGCCAGCAGACCGGCGGGTGACTATGGCTACACCTTC	CASRPAGDYGYTF
17	TRBV7-3	TRBJ2-2	.	TRBD1	TGTGCCAGCAGCTTATCCCCGGGGACAGCGTCCACCGGGGAGCTGTTTTTT	CASSLSPGTASTGELFF
14	TRBV3-1/TRBV3-2	TRBJ1-1	.	.	TGTGCCAGCAGCCAAGAAATAACTACCTCGGCGACTTTCTTT	CASSQEITTSATFF
17	TRBV7-8	TRBJ2-3	few	TRBD2	TGTGCCAGCAGCTTATTGGGACTAGCGGGGGGCACAGATACGCAGTATTTT	CASSLLGLAGGTDTQYF
16	TRBV7-9	TRBJ2-6	once	TRBD1	TGTGCCAGCAGCTTCTACAGGGGCTCTGGGGCCAACGTCCTGACTTTC	CASSFYRGSGANVLTF
13	TRBV19	TRBJ2-2	.	.	TGTGCCAGTGAAATTGGTGGGATCGGGGAGCTGTTTTTT	CASEIGGIGELFF
11	TRBV19	TRBJ2-1	.	.	TGTGCCACCGATATCGGCTATGAGCAGTTCTTC	CATDIGYEQFF
13	TRBV12-3/TRBV12-4	TRBJ1-1	.	.	TGTGCCAGCAGTGCTCAGGACGGTACTGAAGCTTTCTTT	CASSAQDGTEAFF
15	TRBV19	TRBJ2-7	.	TRBD1	TGTGCCAGTAGTCTAGGGACAGGGGGTCCCTACGAGCAGTACTTC	CASSLGTGGPYEQYF
11	TRBV6-6	TRBJ2-5	.	.	TGTGCCAGCAGTTACGGGGAGACCCAGTACTTC	CASSYGETQYF
15	TRBV7-8	TRBJ1-2	.	.	TGTGCCAGCAGTGTTTCGGGCGGCCGATCCTATGGCTACACCTTC	CASSVSGGRSYGYTF
13	TRBV6-1	TRBJ1-6	once	.	TGTGCCAGCAGTGACCAGTATAATTCACCCCTCCACTTT	CASSDQYNSPLHF
12	TRBV9	TRBJ1-2	.	.	TGTGCCAGCAGGGCAGGCGATTATGGCTACACCTTC	CASRAGDYGYTF
13	TRBV18	TRBJ2-1	.	TRBD1	TGTGCCAGCTCACGACAGGGGGCAAACGAGCAGTTCTTC	CASSRQGANEQFF
14	TRBV7-8	TRBJ2-7	.	.	TGTGCCAGCAGCCATCTATACGCGGCCTACGAGCAGTACTTC	CASSHLYAAYEQYF